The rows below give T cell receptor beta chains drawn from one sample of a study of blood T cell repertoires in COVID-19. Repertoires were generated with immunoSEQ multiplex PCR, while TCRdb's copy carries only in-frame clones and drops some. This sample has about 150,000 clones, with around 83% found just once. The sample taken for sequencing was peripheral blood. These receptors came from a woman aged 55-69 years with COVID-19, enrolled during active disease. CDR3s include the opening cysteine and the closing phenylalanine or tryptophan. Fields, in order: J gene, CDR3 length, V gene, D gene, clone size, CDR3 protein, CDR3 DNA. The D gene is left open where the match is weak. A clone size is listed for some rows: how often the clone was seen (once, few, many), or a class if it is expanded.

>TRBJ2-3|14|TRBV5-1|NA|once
CASRGGTSTDTQYF
TGCGCCAGCAGAGGCGGGACGAGCACAGATACGCAGTATTTT
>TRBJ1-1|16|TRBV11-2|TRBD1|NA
CASSLAGTGTGSEAFF
TGTGCCAGCAGCTTAGCGGGGACAGGGACGGGCTCTGAAGCTTTCTTT
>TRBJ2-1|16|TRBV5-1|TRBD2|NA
CASSLVAGGASREQFF
TGCGCCAGCAGCTTAGTAGCGGGAGGGGCTAGCAGGGAGCAGTTCTTC
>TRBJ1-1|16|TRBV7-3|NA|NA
CASSLMAARGNTEAFF
TGTGCCAGCAGCTTAATGGCAGCCCGGGGAAACACTGAAGCTTTCTTT
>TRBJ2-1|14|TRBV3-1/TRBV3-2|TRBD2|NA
CASSRGLENYEQFF
TGTGCCAGCAGCCGGGGACTAGAAAACTATGAGCAGTTCTTC
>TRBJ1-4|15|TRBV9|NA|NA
CASSVDGGASEKLFF
TGTGCCAGCAGCGTAGATGGGGGCGCCAGTGAAAAACTGTTTTTT
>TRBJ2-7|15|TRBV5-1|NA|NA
CASSLDAVASYEQYF
TGCGCCAGCAGCTTGGACGCGGTTGCCTCCTACGAGCAGTACTTC
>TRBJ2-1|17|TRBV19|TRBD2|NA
CASSSRLAGGYYNEQFF
TGTGCCAGTAGTTCGCGACTAGCGGGAGGATACTACAATGAGCAGTTCTTC
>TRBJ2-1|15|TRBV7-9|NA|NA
CASRGSADWENEQFF
TGTGCCAGCAGGGGTTCAGCGGATTGGGAAAATGAGCAGTTCTTC
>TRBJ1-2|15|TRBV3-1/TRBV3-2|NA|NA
CASSQTAGAGYGYTF
TGTGCCAGCAGCCAAACGGCGGGGGCGGGCTATGGCTACACCTTC
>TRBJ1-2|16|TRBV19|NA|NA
CASKGGGASHGYGYTF
TGTGCCAGTAAGGGAGGTGGGGCGAGTCATGGCTATGGCTACACCTTC
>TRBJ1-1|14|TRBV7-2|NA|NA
CASSLGQLNTEAFF
TGTGCCAGCAGCTTAGGGCAACTGAACACTGAAGCTTTCTTT
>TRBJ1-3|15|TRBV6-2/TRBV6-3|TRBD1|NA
CASSYSTGAGNTIYF
TGTGCCAGCAGTTACTCGACAGGGGCTGGAAACACCATATATTTT
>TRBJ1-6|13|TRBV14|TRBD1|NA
CASSRQGNSPLHF
TGTGCCAGCAGCCGACAGGGAAATTCACCCCTCCACTTT
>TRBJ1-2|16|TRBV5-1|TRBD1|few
CASSFDPGQGNYGYTF
TGCGCCAGCAGTTTTGATCCGGGACAGGGGAACTATGGCTACACCTTC
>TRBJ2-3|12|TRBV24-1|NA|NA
CATGLGTDTQYF
TGTGCCACCGGACTCGGCACAGATACGCAGTATTTT
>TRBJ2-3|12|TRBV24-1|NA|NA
CATSDPRPRQYF
TGTGCCACCAGTGATCCGCGGCCCAGGCAGTATTTT
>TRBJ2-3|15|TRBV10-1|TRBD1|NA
CASSRGTGSTDTQYF
TGCGCCAGCAGTAGAGGGACAGGGTCCACAGATACGCAGTATTTT
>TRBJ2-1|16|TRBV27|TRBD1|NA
CASSRTGTGAYSGQFF
TGTGCCAGCAGTCGTACCGGGACAGGGGCATACTCCGGGCAGTTCTTC
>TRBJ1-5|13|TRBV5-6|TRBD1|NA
CARDRGRNQPQHF
TGTGCCAGGGACAGGGGGCGAAATCAGCCCCAGCATTTT
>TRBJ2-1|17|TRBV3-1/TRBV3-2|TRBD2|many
CASSLLPGGRAYNEQFF
TGTGCCAGCAGCCTCCTCCCTGGCGGGAGGGCCTACAATGAGCAGTTCTTC
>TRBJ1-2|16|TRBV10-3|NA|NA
CAITRMGGSPNYGYTF
TGTGCCATTACTCGCATGGGGGGATCCCCTAACTATGGCTACACCTTC
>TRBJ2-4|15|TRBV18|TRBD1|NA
CASSPGTGFKNIQYF
TGTGCCAGCTCACCAGGGACAGGGTTCAAAAACATTCAGTACTTC
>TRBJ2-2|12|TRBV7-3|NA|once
CASRDTTGELFF
TGTGCCAGCAGAGACACCACCGGGGAGCTGTTTTTT
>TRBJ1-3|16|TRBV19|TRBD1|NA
CASSPGGTGSGNTIYF
TGTGCCAGTAGTCCAGGTGGGACAGGCTCTGGAAACACCATATATTTT
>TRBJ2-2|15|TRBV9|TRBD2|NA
CASSSGGVPTGELFF
TGTGCCAGCAGCTCGGGAGGGGTGCCCACCGGGGAGCTGTTTTTT
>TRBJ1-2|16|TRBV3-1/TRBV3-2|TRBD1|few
CASSQDFDRGRSGYTF
TGTGCCAGCAGCCAAGATTTTGACAGGGGGCGATCTGGCTACACCTTC
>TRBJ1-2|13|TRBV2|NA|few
CASSGQRPYGYTF
TGTGCCAGCAGTGGACAGCGTCCCTATGGCTACACCTTC
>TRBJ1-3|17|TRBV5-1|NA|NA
CASSLGRFEVSGNTIYF
TGCGCCAGCAGCTTGGGGAGGTTTGAAGTCTCTGGAAACACCATATATTTT
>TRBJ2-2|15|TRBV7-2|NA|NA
CASGAWTPSTGELFF
TGTGCCAGCGGCGCGTGGACTCCTAGCACCGGGGAGCTGTTTTTT
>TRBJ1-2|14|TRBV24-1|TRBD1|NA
CATSGRDSLNGYTF
TGTGCCACCAGTGGCCGGGACAGCCTTAATGGCTACACCTTC
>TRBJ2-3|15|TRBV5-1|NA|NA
CASSFLSGGTDTQYF
TGCGCCAGCAGCTTTCTAAGCGGCGGCACAGATACGCAGTATTTT
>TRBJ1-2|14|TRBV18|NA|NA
CASSFLERGNGYTF
TGTGCCAGCTCCTTCCTCGAGAGGGGGAATGGCTACACCTTC
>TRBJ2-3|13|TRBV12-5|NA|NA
CASGLVLSDTQYF
TGTGCTAGTGGTTTGGTACTGTCGGATACGCAGTATTTT
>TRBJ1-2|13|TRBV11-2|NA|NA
CASSLVAEYGYTF
TGTGCCAGCAGCTTAGTGGCGGAATATGGCTACACCTTC
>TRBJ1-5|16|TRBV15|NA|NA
CATSRDRTISNQPQHF
TGTGCCACCAGCAGAGACAGGACTATTAGCAATCAGCCCCAGCATTTT
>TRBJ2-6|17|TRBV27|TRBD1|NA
CASRSGTGPSGANVLTF
TGTGCCAGCAGATCCGGGACAGGACCCTCTGGGGCCAACGTCCTGACTTTC
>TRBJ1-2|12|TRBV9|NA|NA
CASSPSGRDYTF
TGTGCCAGCAGCCCATCTGGACGGGACTACACCTTC
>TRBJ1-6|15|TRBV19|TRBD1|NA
CASSKDRGRNSPLHF
TGTGCCAGTAGTAAAGACAGGGGGCGTAATTCACCCCTCCACTTT
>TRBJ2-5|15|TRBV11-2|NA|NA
CASSLVSGFKRTQYF
TGTGCCAGCAGCTTAGTTAGCGGATTTAAGAGAACCCAGTACTTC
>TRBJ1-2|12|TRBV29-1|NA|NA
CSVEWAVRGYTF
TGCAGCGTTGAATGGGCAGTCCGTGGCTACACCTTC
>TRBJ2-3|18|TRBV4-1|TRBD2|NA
CASSQVGTSGASTDTQYF
TGCGCCAGCAGCCAAGTTGGGACTAGCGGGGCTAGCACAGATACGCAGTATTTT
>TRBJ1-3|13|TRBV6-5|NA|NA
CASTFGGGNTIYF
TGTGCCAGCACCTTCGGGGGTGGAAACACCATATATTTT
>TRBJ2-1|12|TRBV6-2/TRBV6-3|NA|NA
CASSYPTKEQFF
TGTGCCAGCAGTTACCCCACAAAAGAGCAGTTCTTC
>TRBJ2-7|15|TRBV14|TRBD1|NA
CASSHGQGATYEQYF
TGTGCCAGCAGCCACGGACAGGGGGCGACCTACGAGCAGTACTTC
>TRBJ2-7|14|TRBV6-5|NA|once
CASSWSGRYYEQYF
TGTGCCAGCAGTTGGTCAGGGAGGTACTACGAGCAGTACTTC
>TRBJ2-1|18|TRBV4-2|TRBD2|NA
CASSQAGGSGSYYNEQFF
TGTGCCAGCAGCCAAGCCGGGGGGAGCGGGAGTTACTACAATGAGCAGTTCTTC
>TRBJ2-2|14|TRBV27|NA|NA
CASSLSTGGGELFF
TGTGCCAGCAGTTTATCGACCGGGGGCGGGGAGCTGTTTTTT